This T cell receptor beta chain was documented in a study of early T cells in non-severe SARS-CoV-2 infection. MiXCR was run by TCRdb on the 5' RACE reads, yielding one entry per CDR3 protein. In the table there are around 64,000 distinct CDR3 sequences, roughly 12% of which are singletons. The CDR3 runs to 14 residues. CDR1 and CDR2 (germline): SEHNR, FQNEAQ (reference sequence). V was shortened by 4 bases and J by 2 bases, with 11 bases between the two germline ends. The chain has TRBV7-9 and TRBJ1-1, with D perhaps matching TRBD1 (5 bases). The source is an adult who was a healthcare worker with PCR-confirmed SARS-CoV-2 infection or an uninfected control (not recorded which). Sequencing was performed on whole blood, taken at baseline. The CDR3 protein is CASSSGGANTEAFF. DNA of the CDR3: TGTGCCAGCAGCTCCGGAGGGGCAAACACTGAAGCTTTCTTT.